This T cell receptor beta chain was found in a study of cytomegalovirus exposure and HLA in healthy donors. Across the whole study: In a previous analysis, about 100 million unique TCR beta sequences were found from 150 million to 200 million T cells.

This clone was observed a few times. Its antigen is not known. General study findings and limits: Across donors, presence/absence analyses took sequencing depth to be roughly uniform. Accurate prediction of HLA-A and HLA-B alleles (for most subjects) was reportedly achieved from TCR beta sequences.

The primer mix had 60 Vbeta and 13 Jbeta primers. Repertoires were generated with immunoSEQ multiplex PCR, while TCRdb's copy carries only in-frame clones and drops some. Among roughly 190,000 clones listed, about four fifths were seen once. Input material: PBMCs. The receptor was derived from a woman between 45 and 65 years old in good health and CMV-seropositive.

CDR3 region: CASSQAGTGGYNEQFF. CDR3 DNA sequence: TGCGCCAGCAGCCAAGCCGGGACAGGGGGCTACAATGAGCAGTTCTTC. The rearrangement links TRBV4-3 to TRBJ2-1; 11 bases are shared with TRBD1. Germline V CDR1 and CDR2: LGHNA, YSLEER. After removal of 1 base from V and 3 bases from J, the junction contained 2 bases not matched to a gene. The length of the CDR3 is 16 residues.